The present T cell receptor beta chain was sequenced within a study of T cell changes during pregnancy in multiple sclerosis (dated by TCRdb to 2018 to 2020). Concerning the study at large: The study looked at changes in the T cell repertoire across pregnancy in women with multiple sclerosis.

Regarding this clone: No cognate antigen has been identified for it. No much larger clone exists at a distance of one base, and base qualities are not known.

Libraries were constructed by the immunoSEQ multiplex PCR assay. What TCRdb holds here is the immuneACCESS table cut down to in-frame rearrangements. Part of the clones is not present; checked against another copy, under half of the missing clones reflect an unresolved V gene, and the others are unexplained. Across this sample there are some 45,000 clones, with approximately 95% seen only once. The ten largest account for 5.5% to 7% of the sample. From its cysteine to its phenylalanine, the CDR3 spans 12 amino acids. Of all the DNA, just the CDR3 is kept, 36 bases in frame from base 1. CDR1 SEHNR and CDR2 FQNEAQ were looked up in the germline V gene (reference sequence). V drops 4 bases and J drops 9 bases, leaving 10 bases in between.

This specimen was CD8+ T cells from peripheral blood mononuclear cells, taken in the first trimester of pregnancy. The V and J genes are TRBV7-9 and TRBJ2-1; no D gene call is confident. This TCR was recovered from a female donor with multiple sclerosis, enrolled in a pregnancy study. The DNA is TGTGCCAGCAGCTCGCTAGAGATTGAGCAGTTCTTC. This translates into CASSSLEIEQFF. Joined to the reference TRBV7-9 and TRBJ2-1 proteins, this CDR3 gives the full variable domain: DTGVSQNPRHKITKRGQNVTFRCDPISEHNRLYWYRQTLGQGPEFLTYFQNEAQLEKSRLLSDRFSAERPKGSFSTLEIQRTEQGDSAMYLCASSSLEIEQFFGPGTRLTVL.